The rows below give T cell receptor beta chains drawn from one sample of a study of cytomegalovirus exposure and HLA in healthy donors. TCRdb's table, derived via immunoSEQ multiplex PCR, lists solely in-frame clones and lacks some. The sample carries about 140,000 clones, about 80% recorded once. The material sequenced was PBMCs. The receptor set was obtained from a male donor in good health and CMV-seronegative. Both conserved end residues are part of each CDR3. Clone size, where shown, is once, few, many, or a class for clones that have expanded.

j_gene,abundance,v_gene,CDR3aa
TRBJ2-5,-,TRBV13,CASSLRERLRGETQYF
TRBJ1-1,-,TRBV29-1,CSARTGQRTEAFF
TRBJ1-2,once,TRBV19,CASSYGGIHGYTF
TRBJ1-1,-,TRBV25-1,CASSPFVGTGGANTEAFF
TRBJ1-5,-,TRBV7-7,CASSQGQRNQPQHF
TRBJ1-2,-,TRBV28,CASSLGAGRTRGYTF
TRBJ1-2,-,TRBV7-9,CASSLALDRGFGGYTF
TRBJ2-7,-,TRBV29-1,CSVNRGGEYEQYF
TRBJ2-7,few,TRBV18,CASSNAGWGPYEQYF
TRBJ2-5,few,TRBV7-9,CASSSWTGLSQETQYF
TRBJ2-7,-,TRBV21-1,CASSKGRETGHYEQYF
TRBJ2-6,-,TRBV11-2,CASSPAGRANVLTF
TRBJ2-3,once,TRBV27,CASSLFSPDRGGKDTQYF
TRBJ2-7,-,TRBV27,CASSPWDTSYEQYF
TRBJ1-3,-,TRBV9,CASSPSGGNSGNTIYF
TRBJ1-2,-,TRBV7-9,CASSVSRTVDNYGYTF
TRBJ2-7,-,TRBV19,CASSISGQATYEQYF